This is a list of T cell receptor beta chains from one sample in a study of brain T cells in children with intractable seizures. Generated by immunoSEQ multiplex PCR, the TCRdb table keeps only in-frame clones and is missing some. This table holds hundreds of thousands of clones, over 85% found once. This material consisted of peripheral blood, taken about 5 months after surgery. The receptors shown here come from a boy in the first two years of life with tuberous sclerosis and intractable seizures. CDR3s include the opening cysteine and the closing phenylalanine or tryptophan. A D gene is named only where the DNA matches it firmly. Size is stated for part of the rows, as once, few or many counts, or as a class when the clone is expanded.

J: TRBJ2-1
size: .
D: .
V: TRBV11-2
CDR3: CASSLLEWGVADNEQFF
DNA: TGTGCCAGCAGCTTACTAGAATGGGGGGTCGCGGACAATGAGCAGTTCTTC

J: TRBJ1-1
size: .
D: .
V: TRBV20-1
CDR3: CSASEGLNTEAFF
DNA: TGCAGTGCTAGTGAGGGGCTGAACACTGAAGCTTTCTTT

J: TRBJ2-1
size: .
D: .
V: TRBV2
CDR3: CASSTYNEQFF
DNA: TGTGCCAGCAGTACTTACAATGAGCAGTTCTTC

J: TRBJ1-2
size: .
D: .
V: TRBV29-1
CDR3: CSVDLRGGPIYPRGYTF
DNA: TGCAGCGTTGATCTGCGGGGCGGTCCTATTTATCCCAGGGGCTACACCTTC

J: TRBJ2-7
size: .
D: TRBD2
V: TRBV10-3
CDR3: CAISGQGASGRDQYEQYF
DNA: TGTGCCATCAGTGGACAGGGAGCTAGCGGGAGGGACCAGTACGAGCAGTACTTC

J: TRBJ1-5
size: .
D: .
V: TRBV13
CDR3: CASSLRGSNQPQHF
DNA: TGTGCCAGCAGCTTGAGGGGCTCCAATCAGCCCCAGCATTTT

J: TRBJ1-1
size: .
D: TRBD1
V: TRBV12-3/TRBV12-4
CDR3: CASGETGVTEAFF
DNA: TGTGCCAGCGGGGAGACAGGGGTCACTGAAGCTTTCTTT

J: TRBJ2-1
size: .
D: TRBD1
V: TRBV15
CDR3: CATSNHLTGGNEQFF
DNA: TGTGCCACCAGCAACCACTTAACAGGGGGAAATGAGCAGTTCTTC

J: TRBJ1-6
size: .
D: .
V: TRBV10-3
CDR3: CAIEGVSGIPANSPLHF
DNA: TGTGCCATCGAAGGCGTTAGCGGGATTCCTGCTAATTCACCCCTCCACTTT

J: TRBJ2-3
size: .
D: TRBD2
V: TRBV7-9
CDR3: CASSLPAGVGTDTQYF
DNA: TGTGCCAGCAGCTTACCAGCGGGAGTGGGCACAGATACGCAGTATTTT

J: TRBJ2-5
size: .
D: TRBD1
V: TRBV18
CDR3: CASSPLSGTGVQGTQYF
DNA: TGTGCCAGCTCACCCCTTTCGGGGACAGGGGTCCAAGGGACCCAGTACTTC

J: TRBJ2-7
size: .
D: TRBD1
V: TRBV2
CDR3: CASNFGGTGGLEQYF
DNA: TGTGCCAGCAACTTTGGGGGGACAGGCGGCCTCGAGCAGTACTTC

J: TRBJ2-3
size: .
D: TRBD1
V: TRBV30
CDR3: CAWRTGTGPTDTQYF
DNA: TGTGCCTGGAGGACAGGGACAGGCCCAACAGATACGCAGTATTTT

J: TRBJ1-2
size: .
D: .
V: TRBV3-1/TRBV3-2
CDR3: CASSQSGDYGYTF
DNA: TGTGCCAGCAGCCAAAGTGGAGACTATGGCTACACCTTC

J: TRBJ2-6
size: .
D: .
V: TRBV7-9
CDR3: CASSFSGANVLTF
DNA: TGTGCCAGCAGCTTTTCAGGGGCCAACGTCCTGACTTTC

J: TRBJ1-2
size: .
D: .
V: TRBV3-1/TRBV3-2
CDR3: CASSQPDRSYGYTF
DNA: TGTGCCAGCAGCCAGCCTGACAGGAGCTATGGCTACACCTTC

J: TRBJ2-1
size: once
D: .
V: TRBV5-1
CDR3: CASSLGFKGAGNEQFF
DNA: TGCGCCAGCAGCTTGGGGTTTAAGGGGGCGGGAAATGAGCAGTTCTTC

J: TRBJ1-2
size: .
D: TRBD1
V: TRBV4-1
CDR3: CASSQGVIGTGFYGYTF
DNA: TGCGCCAGCAGCCAAGGCGTGATTGGGACAGGCTTTTATGGCTACACCTTC

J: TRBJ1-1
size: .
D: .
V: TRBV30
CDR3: CAWSVLRGRTEAFF
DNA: TGTGCCTGGAGTGTGCTAAGGGGGAGGACTGAAGCTTTCTTT

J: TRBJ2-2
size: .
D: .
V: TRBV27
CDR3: CASSPHLLARGGTNTGELFF
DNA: TGTGCCAGCAGTCCACACTTATTAGCTCGGGGCGGTACGAACACCGGGGAGCTGTTTTTT

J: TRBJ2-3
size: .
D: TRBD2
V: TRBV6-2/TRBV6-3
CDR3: CASSYSTTPDRASGRTDTQYF
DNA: TGTGCCAGCAGTTACTCGACTACCCCCGACCGGGCTAGCGGTCGCACAGATACGCAGTATTTT

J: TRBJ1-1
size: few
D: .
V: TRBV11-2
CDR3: CASSLDQMTEKAFF
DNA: TGTGCCAGCAGCTTAGATCAAATGACGGAGAAAGCTTTCTTT

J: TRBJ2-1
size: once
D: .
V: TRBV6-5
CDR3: CASSPLGATYNEQFF
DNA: TGTGCCAGCAGTCCCTTAGGAGCGACCTACAATGAGCAGTTCTTC

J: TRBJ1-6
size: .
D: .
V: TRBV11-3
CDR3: CASSLSADSPLHF
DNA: TGTGCCAGCAGCTTAAGTGCTGATTCACCCCTCCACTTT

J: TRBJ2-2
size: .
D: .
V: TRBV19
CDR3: CASMLFSSRAGELFF
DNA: TGTGCCAGTATGTTATTCTCCTCCCGTGCAGGGGAGCTGTTTTTT

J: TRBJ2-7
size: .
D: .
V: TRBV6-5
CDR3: CASSYFPGAEQYF
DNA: TGTGCCAGCAGTTATTTCCCCGGGGCCGAGCAGTACTTC

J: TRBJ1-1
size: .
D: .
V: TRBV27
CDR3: CASSLRPENTEAFF
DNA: TGTGCCAGCAGTTTACGGCCAGAGAACACTGAAGCTTTCTTT

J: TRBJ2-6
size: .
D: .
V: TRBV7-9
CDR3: CASSFPSGANVLTF
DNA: TGTGCCAGCAGCTTCCCCTCTGGGGCCAACGTCCTGACTTTC

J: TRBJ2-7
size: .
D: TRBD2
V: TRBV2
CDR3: CASSVGTSGPYEQYF
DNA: TGTGCCAGCAGTGTCGGGACTAGCGGCCCCTACGAGCAGTACTTC

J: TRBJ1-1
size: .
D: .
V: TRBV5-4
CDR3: CASGGSSEAFF
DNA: TGTGCCTCGGGGGGGTCTAGCGAAGCTTTCTTT

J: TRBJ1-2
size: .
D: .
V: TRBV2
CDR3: CASSVRDQGYTF
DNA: TGTGCCAGCAGTGTACGGGATCAAGGCTACACCTTC

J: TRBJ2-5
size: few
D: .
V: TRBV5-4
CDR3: CASSLEETQYF
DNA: TGTGCCAGCAGCTTGGAAGAGACCCAGTACTTC

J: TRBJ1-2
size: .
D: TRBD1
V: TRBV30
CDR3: CARRGLAYGYTF
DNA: TGTGCCCGCAGGGGGCTTGCCTATGGCTACACCTTC

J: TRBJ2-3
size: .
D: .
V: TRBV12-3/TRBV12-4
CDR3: CASSPFSDTQYF
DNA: TGTGCCAGCAGCCCCTTCTCAGATACGCAGTATTTT

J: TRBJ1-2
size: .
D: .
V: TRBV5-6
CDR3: CASSLRRPLGGGYTF
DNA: TGTGCCAGCAGCTTACGGCGACCCCTTGGGGGTGGCTACACCTTC

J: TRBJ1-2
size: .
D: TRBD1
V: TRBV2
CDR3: CASSADRAGYTF
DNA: TGTGCCAGCAGTGCGGACAGGGCTGGCTACACCTTC

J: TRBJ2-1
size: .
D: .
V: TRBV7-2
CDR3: CASSLDVGYYNEQFF
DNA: TGTGCCAGCAGCTTAGACGTGGGCTACTACAATGAGCAGTTCTTC

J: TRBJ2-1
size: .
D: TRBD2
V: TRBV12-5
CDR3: CASGLGTLAEKYNEQFF
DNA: TGTGCTAGTGGTTTGGGGACTCTAGCGGAGAAATACAATGAGCAGTTCTTC

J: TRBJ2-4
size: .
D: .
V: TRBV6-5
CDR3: CASSVDGVKNIQYF
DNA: TGTGCCAGCAGCGTGGACGGAGTCAAAAACATTCAGTACTTC

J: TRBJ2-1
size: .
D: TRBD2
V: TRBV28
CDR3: CASSPHPGGSHNEQFF
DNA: TGTGCCAGCAGTCCCCATCCCGGCGGGAGCCACAATGAGCAGTTCTTC

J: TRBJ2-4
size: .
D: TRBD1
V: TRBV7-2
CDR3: CASSLTGGNIQYF
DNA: TGTGCCAGCAGCTTGACAGGGGGCAACATTCAGTACTTC

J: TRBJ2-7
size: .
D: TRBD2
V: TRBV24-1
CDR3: CATSDGGLAGIYEQYF
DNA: TGTGCCACCAGTGATGGGGGACTAGCGGGGATCTACGAGCAGTACTTC

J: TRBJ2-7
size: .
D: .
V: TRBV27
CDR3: CASRTGSSSFYEQYF
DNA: TGTGCCAGCAGGACCGGGAGTTCCTCATTCTACGAGCAGTACTTC

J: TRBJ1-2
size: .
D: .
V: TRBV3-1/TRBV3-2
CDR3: CASSQDRAAGYTF
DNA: TGTGCCAGCAGCCAAGATAGGGCAGCTGGCTACACCTTC

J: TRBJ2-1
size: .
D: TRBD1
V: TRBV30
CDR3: CAWSVGTGLNEQFF
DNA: TGTGCCTGGAGTGTAGGGACAGGGCTTAATGAGCAGTTCTTC

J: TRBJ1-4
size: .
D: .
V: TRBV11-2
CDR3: CASSLDLGTAEKLFF
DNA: TGTGCCAGCAGCTTAGATTTGGGGACTGCGGAGAAACTGTTTTTT

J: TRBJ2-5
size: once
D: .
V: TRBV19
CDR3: CASNPGGETQYF
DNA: TGTGCCAGTAACCCCGGGGGCGAGACCCAGTACTTC

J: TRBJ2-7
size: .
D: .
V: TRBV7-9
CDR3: CASSWRDLPYEQYF
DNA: TGTGCCAGCAGCTGGCGGGACTTACCCTACGAGCAGTACTTC

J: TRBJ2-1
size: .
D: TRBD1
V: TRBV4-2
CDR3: CASSHRNDRVEQFF
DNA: TGTGCCAGCAGCCACCGCAACGACAGGGTTGAGCAGTTCTTC

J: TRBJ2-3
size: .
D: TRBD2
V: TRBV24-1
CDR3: CATSDSTSSGRGGTDTQYF
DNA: TGTGCCACCAGTGATTCGACCTCTAGCGGTAGGGGTGGCACAGATACGCAGTATTTT

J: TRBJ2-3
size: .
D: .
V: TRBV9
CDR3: CASSVVAGLSTDTQYF
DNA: TGTGCCAGCAGCGTAGTGGCGGGCCTAAGCACAGATACGCAGTATTTT

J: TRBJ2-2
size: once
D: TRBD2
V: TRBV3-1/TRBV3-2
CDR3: CASGLLTSGNNGELFF
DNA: TGTGCCAGCGGTCTATTGACTAGCGGGAACAACGGGGAGCTGTTTTTT

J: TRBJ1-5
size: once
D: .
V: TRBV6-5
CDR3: CASSYSFGQPQHF
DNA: TGTGCCAGCAGTTACTCGTTCGGTCAGCCCCAGCATTTT

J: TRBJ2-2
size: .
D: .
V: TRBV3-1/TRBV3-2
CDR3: CASSQRTSGGPGELFF
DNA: TGTGCCAGCAGCCAAAGGACTTCTGGTGGGCCCGGGGAGCTGTTTTTT

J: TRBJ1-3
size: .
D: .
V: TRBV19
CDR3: CASTLSTRRGGNTIYF
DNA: TGTGCCAGTACCCTTTCAACTCGGAGGGGTGGAAACACCATATATTTT

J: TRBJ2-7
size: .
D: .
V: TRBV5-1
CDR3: CASSSQGYEQYF
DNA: TGCGCCAGCAGCTCCCAGGGGTACGAGCAGTACTTC

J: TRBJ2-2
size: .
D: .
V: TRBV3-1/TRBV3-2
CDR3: CASSQEGLRWQGNTGELFF
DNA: TGTGCCAGCAGCCAAGAAGGGTTACGTTGGCAGGGTAACACCGGGGAGCTGTTTTTT

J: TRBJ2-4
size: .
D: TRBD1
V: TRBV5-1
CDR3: CASSLALDRGAKNIQYF
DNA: TGCGCCAGCAGCTTGGCTCTGGACAGGGGCGCCAAAAACATTCAGTACTTC

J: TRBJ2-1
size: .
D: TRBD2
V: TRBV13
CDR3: CASSLGSGGAPYNEQFF
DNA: TGTGCCAGCAGCTTAGGGAGCGGGGGGGCCCCGTACAATGAGCAGTTCTTC